The 28 T cell receptor beta chains below were found in one sample sequenced in a study of cytomegalovirus exposure and HLA in healthy donors. The study ran its PCR with 60 Vbeta and 13 Jbeta primers. Some clones are missing from TCRdb's copy, which holds only in-frame ones; the method was immunoSEQ multiplex PCR. The table records about 130,000 clones, about 82% of them present only once. The sample taken for sequencing was PBMCs. The receptor set was obtained from a boy aged 5-17 years in good health and CMV-seronegative.

This clone has a handful of counts. The chain employs TRBV6-1 and TRBJ1-2, with TRBD1 as a possible D gene (5 bases). CDR3 size: 15 residues. V was clipped by 2 bases and J by 3 bases, with 13 bases between them. CDR1 MNHNS and CDR2 SASEGT come from the germline V gene. CDR3 DNA: TGTGCCAGCAGTGAAAGGTCGGAGGGGTACTATGGCTACACCTTC. It encodes CASSERSEGYYGYTF.

The chain couples TRBV30 to TRBJ2-7, with TRBD1 identical over 7 bases. CDR1 is GTSNPN, CDR2 SVGIG, per germline (reference sequence). CDR3 length: 17 amino acids. With V trimmed by 3 bases and J by 4 bases, 18 bases remained unmatched. Here the CDR3 reads CAWRPGQHINFGYEQYF. In DNA form, the CDR3 reads TGTGCCTGGAGGCCGGGACAGCATATTAATTTCGGATACGAGCAGTACTTC.

This chain uses TRBV11-1 with TRBJ2-7, with D perhaps matching TRBD1 (5 bases). The CDR3 is made up of 14 amino acids. The V gene lost 2 bases and the J gene lost 4 bases, with 12 bases spanning the gap. Germline V gives CDR1 SGHAT, CDR2 FQDESV (reference sequence). In DNA form, the CDR3 reads TGTGCCAGCAGCTTAATTGGGGCGACGTACGAGCAGTACTTC. It encodes CASSLIGATYEQYF.

CDR3 DNA: TGTGCCAGCAGCTTAGTAGCGGGGGACAATGAGCAGTTCTTC. The encoded protein is CASSLVAGDNEQFF. This chain joins TRBV5-5 and TRBJ2-1; 9 bases are shared with TRBD2. V shed 2 bases, J shed 5 bases, and the junction held 2 bases outside the gene matches. The CDR3 is made up of 14 amino acids. Germline V lookup: CDR1 SGHKS, CDR2 YYEKEE (reference sequence).

This clone was seen a handful of times. The CDR3 loop is CASSLGLAGSYNEQFF. For the CDR3, the DNA is TGTGCCAGCAGCTTAGGACTAGCTGGATCCTACAATGAGCAGTTCTTC. This chain links TRBV11-3 with TRBJ2-1; 7 positions match TRBD2. Unmatched junction bases numbered 4, after V lost 1 base and J lost 1 base. Germline assignment: CDR1 SGHNT and CDR2 YENEEA. The CDR3 has 16 residues.

V gene TRBV2 combines with J gene TRBJ2-5; 10 bases align to TRBD2. Germline V gene sequence: CDR1 SNHLY, CDR2 FYNNEI. V gave up 4 bases and J gave up 6 bases; unmatched junction bases: 8. The CDR3 is 15 amino acids. CDR3: CASSAIPSGSKTQYF. CDR3 DNA sequence: TGTGCCAGCAGTGCTATTCCTAGCGGGAGTAAGACCCAGTACTTC.

The chain couples TRBV6-4 to TRBJ2-7; 8 positions agree with TRBD1. The CDR3 is made up of 15 amino acids. J was trimmed by 5 bases and V by 6 bases; bases with no gene match: 12. Per the germline V gene, CDR1 is MRHNA and CDR2 is SNTAGT. The CDR3 coding sequence is TGTGCCAGCAGCGTATTGGCAGGGGGCTGGGACGAGCAGTACTTC. Protein product: CASSVLAGGWDEQYF.

A single count supports this clone. DNA for the CDR3: TGTGCCAGCAGCTTAGCGATTAGCTACGAGCAGTACTTC. This codes for CASSLAISYEQYF. V is TRBV7-9 and J is TRBJ2-7; D gene unclear. The germline V gene has CDR1 SEHNR and CDR2 FQNEAQ (reference sequence). Trimming pared 0 bases from V and 3 bases from J, leaving 6 bases between. The CDR3 sequence is 13 residues long.

This chain uses TRBV14 with TRBJ2-5; possible D gene TRBD2, 5 bases. V dropped 0 bases and J dropped 4 bases, with 9 bases sitting between them. CDR1 is SGHDN and CDR2 is FVKESK in the germline V gene. The CDR3 runs 14 residues. This CDR3 reads CASSQDGGTETQYF. DNA of the CDR3: TGTGCCAGCAGCCAAGATGGAGGTACAGAGACCCAGTACTTC.

As concerns this clone: Germline and junction disagree at one end, which may indicate a read error. This rearrangement joins TRBV7-9 to TRBJ1-2; D is unresolved. CDR1 SEHNR and CDR2 FQNEAQ come from the germline V gene (reference sequence). This CDR3 comprises 15 residues. The CDR3 loop is CASSLTVRGNYVYTF. For the CDR3, the DNA is TGTGCCAGCAGCTTAACAGTCCGGGGAAATTATGTCTACACCTTC. The complete variable domain, with remaining parts taken from reference TRBV7-9 and TRBJ1-2, reads DTGVSQNPRHKITKRGQNVTFRCDPISEHNRLYWYRQTLGQGPEFLTYFQNEAQLEKSRLLSDRFSAERPKGSFSTLEIQRTEQGDSAMYLCASSLTVRGNYVYTFGSGTRLTVV.

CDR3 DNA: TGCGCCAGCAGCCAGACTAGCTTGGGCACAGATACGCAGTATTTT. Translation: CASSQTSLGTDTQYF. The chain is built from TRBV5-1 and TRBJ2-3; TRBD2 agrees at 7 bases. J gave up 1 base and V 4 bases, and 6 bases lay outside the gene matches. CDR3 length equals 15 residues. The germline gives CDR1 SGHRS, CDR2 YFSETQ.

The rearrangement joins TRBV27 to TRBJ1-2, with 9 nucleotides matching TRBD1. This CDR3 has 14 amino acids. V lost 2 bases to trimming and J lost 8 bases; unmatched junction nucleotides: 6. Germline V gene sequence: CDR1 MNHEY, CDR2 SMNVEV (reference sequence). DNA for the CDR3: TGTGCCAGCAGTTTAGCCGGGACAGGGAGCGGCTACACCTTC. It is translated as CASSLAGTGSGYTF.

This clone was detected a few times. CDR3 in amino acids: CASSILVGGTNYNEQFF. The CDR3 region has the DNA TGTGCCAGCAGCATCCTTGTCGGGGGGACTAACTACAATGAGCAGTTCTTC. This chain connects TRBV21-1 to TRBJ2-1; the table assigns TRBD2, which was not confirmed against the DNA. TRBV21-1 is a listed pseudogene. The CDR3 is 17 amino acids.

The gene calls are TRBV11-3 and TRBJ2-3; TRBD2 is a possible D gene (6 bases). CDR3 length: 15 residues. From germline, CDR1 is SGHNT and CDR2 YENEEA. V was trimmed by 0 bases and J by 4 bases, leaving 11 bases between them. CDR3 nucleotides: TGTGCCAGCAGCTTAGACCTGGAGGGAGCAGATACGCAGTATTTT. This sequence encodes CASSLDLEGADTQYF.

This sequence joins TRBV6-5 and TRBJ1-3; 9 bases map to TRBD1. CDR1 MNHEY and CDR2 SVGAGI come from the germline V gene. Trimming took 0 bases from V and 4 from J; bases not matched to a gene: 1. The CDR3 sequence is 15 residues long. CDR3 sequence (DNA): TGTGCCAGCAGTTACTCTGGACAGGGGGGAAACACCATATATTTT. It specifies CASSYSGQGGNTIYF.

The chain is built from TRBV5-4 and TRBJ2-5, with D maybe TRBD1 (5 bases). The germline V and J ends were trimmed by 9 bases and 2 bases, with 14 bases remaining between them. Germline V gene sequence: CDR1 SGHNT, CDR2 YYREEE (reference sequence). There are 13 residues in the CDR3. DNA for the CDR3: TGTGCCACCCAAGGGGCTAGACAAGAGACCCAGTACTTC. It translates to CATQGARQETQYF.

In this sample, this clone turned up a few times. The chain is built from TRBV7-9 and TRBJ2-6; weak D call: TRBD1 (6 bases). The CDR3 extends over 18 amino acids. V was cut by 5 bases and J by 0 bases, with 17 bases left in between. Looked up from germline, CDR1 is SEHNR and CDR2 is FQNEAQ (reference sequence). CDR3 in amino acids: CASSVPGQPVSGANVLTF. As DNA, the CDR3 is TGTGCCAGCAGCGTCCCGGGACAACCTGTCTCTGGGGCCAACGTCCTGACTTTC.

This rearrangement joins TRBV7-9 to TRBJ2-6, with 8 nucleotides matching TRBD1. There are 19 residues in the CDR3. CDR1 is SEHNR, CDR2 FQNEAQ, per germline (reference sequence). J was trimmed by 0 bases and V by 3 bases; bases with no gene match: 10. The CDR3 loop is CASSFPTGGGSSGANVLTF. The CDR3 coding sequence is TGTGCCAGCAGCTTCCCAACAGGGGGTGGTAGCTCTGGGGCCAACGTCCTGACTTTC.

CDR3 DNA sequence: TGTGCCAGCAGCTTAGGCCCCCGGGACAGTTATTACAATGAGCAGTTCTTC. Translating gives CASSLGPRDSYYNEQFF. This chain joins TRBV7-7 and TRBJ2-1; 7 bases are a match to TRBD1. J was trimmed by 4 bases and V by 1 base; bases with no gene match: 10. The CDR3 extends over 17 amino acids. Germline V CDR1 and CDR2: SSHAT, FNYEAQ (reference sequence).

This clone was seen a single time. The J gene is TRBJ1-2, the V gene TRBV29-1, with 8 nucleotides matching TRBD1. The V gene's germline CDR1 is SQVTM and CDR2 ANQGSEA. The trim removed 6 bases at V and 8 bases at J, leaving 5 bases unmatched. The CDR3 runs to 11 residues. The CDR3 DNA is TGCAGCGTGGATGACAGGGGAGGCTACACCTTC. Translating it yields CSVDDRGGYTF.

V gene TRBV6-1 combines with J gene TRBJ2-5; 7 nucleotides agree with TRBD1. Germline CDR1 and CDR2: MNHNS and SASEGT. The CDR3 consists of 14 residues. The V and J ends lost 5 bases and 0 bases, in that order; junction bases with no gene match: 3. The DNA for the CDR3 is TGTGCCAGCAGTAAGACAGGGAACCAAGAGACCCAGTACTTC. This codes for CASSKTGNQETQYF.

The V gene is TRBV25-1, the J gene TRBJ1-6, with D possibly being TRBD1 (6 bases). This CDR3 comprises 14 residues. V gave up 5 bases and J gave up 5 bases, with 10 bases separating them. Germline loops: CDR1 MGHDK, CDR2 SYGVNS. CDR3 in amino acids: CASSLGGHNSPLHF. In DNA, the CDR3 is TGTGCCAGCAGTCTGGGGGGGCATAATTCACCCCTCCACTTT.

The chain couples TRBV6-8 to TRBJ1-4; TRBD1 matches at 8 bases. V gave up 5 bases and J gave up 6 bases; unmatched junction bases: 5. This CDR3 has 14 residues. CDR1 is MNHGY and CDR2 is SAAAGT in the germline V gene. The CDR3 is CASSRDRRDEKLFF. CDR3 bases: TGTGCCAGCAGTCGGGACAGGAGAGATGAAAAACTGTTTTTT.

This chain connects TRBV25-1 to TRBJ2-1, with TRBD1 identical over 7 bases. The CDR3 extends over 16 amino acids. V lost 3 bases and J lost 3; bases outside the gene matches: 8. Germline V CDR1 and CDR2: MGHDK, SYGVNS. CDR3 sequence reads: CASSDSPTGSYNEQFF. Written as DNA, the CDR3 is TGTGCCAGCAGTGATTCCCCGACAGGGAGCTACAATGAGCAGTTCTTC.

The DNA for the CDR3 is TGTGCCAGCAGTTCGTACTCTCAGGACAGGAGGGTCTACGAGCAGTACTTC. Its protein is CASSSYSQDRRVYEQYF. The rearrangement uses TRBV27 and TRBJ2-7, with D possibly matching TRBD1 (7 bases). Trimming removed 4 bases at V and 3 bases at J, with 22 bases between. The CDR3 extends over 17 amino acids. Germline CDR1 reads MNHEY; CDR2 reads SMNVEV (reference sequence).

This clone was detected only once. The V call is TRBV2, the J call TRBJ2-3; 13 nucleotides align to TRBD2. With V trimmed by 6 bases and J by 7 bases, 7 bases remained unmatched. The germline V gene encodes CDR1 SNHLY and CDR2 FYNNEI. This CDR3 region has 15 residues. In DNA form, the CDR3 reads TGTGCCAGCAGGACTGGACTAGCGGGAGAAAATACGCAGTATTTT. Amino acid sequence: CASRTGLAGENTQYF. The entire variable domain, with the rest obtained from reference TRBV2 and TRBJ2-3, is as follows: EPEVTQTPSHQVTQMGQEVILRCVPISNHLYFYWYRQILGQKVEFLVSFYNNEISEKSEIFDDQFSVERPDGSNFTLKIRSTKLEDSAMYFCASRTGLAGENTQYFGPGTRLTVL.

V usage is TRBV29-1 and J usage is TRBJ2-3; 8 bases map to TRBD2. The junction had 7 bases not matched to a gene; V was cut back by 3 bases and J by 2 bases. Germline loops: CDR1 SQVTM, CDR2 ANQGSEA. CDR3 length equals 15 residues. The CDR3 nucleotides are TGCAGCGTTGACGGGGGGGACTTCAACACAGATACGCAGTATTTT. Its translation is CSVDGGDFNTDTQYF.

The chain combines TRBV7-9 with TRBJ2-7; TRBD1 aligns across 8 bases. Germline V lookup: CDR1 SEHNR, CDR2 FQNEAQ (reference sequence). The CDR3 consists of 14 residues. The V segment lost 2 bases and the J segment 6 bases; nucleotides outside the gene matches: 6. This CDR3 is CASSLWTGTGEQYF. CDR3 in DNA: TGTGCCAGCAGCTTATGGACAGGGACCGGCGAGCAGTACTTC.